Presented here are 25 T cell receptor beta chains from one specimen sequenced in a study of blood T cell repertoires in COVID-19. Generated by immunoSEQ multiplex PCR, the TCRdb table keeps only in-frame clones and is missing some. The data contain approximately 74,000 clones, approximately 86% of them singletons. Sequenced: peripheral blood. Receptors were obtained from an elderly woman with active or convalescent COVID-19.

V usage is TRBV9 and J usage is TRBJ2-1; 11 nucleotides line up with TRBD2. The CDR3 extends over 17 amino acids. Germline-derived CDR1 and CDR2 are SGDLS and YYNGEE. The junction had 10 bases not matched to a gene; V was cut back by 1 base and J by 7 bases. The DNA of the CDR3 is TGTGCCAGCAGCGTAAAGCCCCTAGCGGGAGGTGAAAATGAGCAGTTCTTC. It is translated as CASSVKPLAGGENEQFF.

The V call is TRBV6-4, the J call TRBJ1-1; D remains ambiguous. V was trimmed by 3 bases and J by 3 bases, leaving 17 bases between them. The germline CDR1 and CDR2 sequences are MRHNA and SNTAGT. CDR3 size: 16 residues. This chain's CDR3 is CASSESPGGRDTEAFF. The CDR3 nucleotides are TGTGCCAGCAGTGAGAGTCCGGGAGGGCGCGACACTGAAGCTTTCTTT.

The chain uses TRBV5-4 and TRBJ2-7; 9 nucleotides match TRBD1. V lost 4 bases, J lost 9 bases, and 11 bases stayed unmatched. Per the germline V gene, CDR1 is SGHNT and CDR2 is YYREEE (reference sequence). CDR3 size: 14 residues. The DNA for the CDR3 is TGTGCCAGCAGCCCCGGACAGGGGAATACGGGGCAGTACTTC. Protein: CASSPGQGNTGQYF.

This chain joins TRBV9 and TRBJ2-2, with 8 bases aligning to TRBD2. The V gene end was trimmed by 0 bases and the J gene end by 8 bases; junction bases not matched to a gene: 6. Germline CDR1 and CDR2: SGDLS and YYNGEE. The CDR3 totals 15 residues. The CDR3 sequence: CASSVVSGRTGELFF. The CDR3 DNA follows: TGTGCCAGCAGCGTAGTCAGCGGGAGAACTGGGGAGCTGTTTTTT.

V usage is TRBV5-4 and J usage is TRBJ2-1; D is unresolved. V shed 1 base and J shed 5 bases, with 13 bases lying between them. The CDR3 extends over 15 amino acids. Per germline, CDR1 SGHNT and CDR2 YYREEE (reference sequence). DNA for the CDR3: TGTGCCAGCAGCTTGAACAGCAATACGCACAATGAGCAGTTCTTC. Amino acid sequence: CASSLNSNTHNEQFF. Using reference TRBV5-4 and TRBJ2-1 for the parts outside the CDR3, the full variable domain is ETGVTQSPTHLIKTRGQQVTLRCSSQSGHNTVSWYQQALGQGPQFIFQYYREEENGRGNFPPRFSGLQFPNYSSELNVNALELDDSALYLCASSLNSNTHNEQFFGPGTRLTVL.

The chain is built from TRBV11-3 and TRBJ2-3, with D maybe TRBD2 (5 bases). V lost 3 bases and J lost 0, with 7 bases in between. CDR1 and CDR2 (germline): SGHNT, YENEEA. The CDR3 runs to 14 residues. The CDR3 sequence: CASSFRGSTDTQYF. CDR3 DNA: TGTGCCAGCAGCTTCCGGGGAAGCACAGATACGCAGTATTTT.

The J gene is TRBJ2-1, the V gene TRBV27, with 8 positions matching TRBD2. The CDR3 loop spans 16 amino acids. V was clipped by 6 bases and J by 2 bases; unmatched bases: 9. Germline V gives CDR1 MNHEY, CDR2 SMNVEV (reference sequence). CDR3 sequence reads: CASSPRISGAYNEQFF. CDR3 DNA: TGTGCCAGCAGCCCCCGGATTAGCGGGGCCTACAATGAGCAGTTCTTC.

The chain links TRBV2 to TRBJ1-1; D is ambiguous. CDR1 is SNHLY and CDR2 is FYNNEI in the germline V gene. The CDR3 has 14 amino acids. The V end was cut by 6 bases, the J end by 0 bases, with 11 bases between. The CDR3 region has the DNA TGTGCCAGCAGGATTAGATACCTGAACACTGAAGCTTTCTTT. Translating it yields CASRIRYLNTEAFF.

V gene TRBV7-2 combines with J gene TRBJ2-3, with 7 bases fitting TRBD1. The ends lost 5 bases at V and 3 bases at J; junction bases unmatched: 8. The CDR3 totals 15 residues. Germline V gene lookup returns CDR1 SGHTA and CDR2 FQGNSA. The CDR3 spells CASSESLTGTDTQYF. In DNA form, the CDR3 reads TGTGCCAGCAGCGAGAGCCTGACAGGGACAGATACGCAGTATTTT.

On this clone itself: One end of the junction does not line up with germline, which may come from a read error. V gene TRBV7-7 combines with J gene TRBJ2-5, with a weak D call TRBD2 (6 bases). CDR1 is SSHAT, CDR2 FNYEAQ, per germline (reference sequence). The CDR3 is 15 amino acids. CDR3 region: CASSLNIAAQETQYF. The CDR3 DNA follows: TGTGCTAGCAGCTTAAACATAGCGGCTCAAGAGACCCAGTACTTC.

The V gene is TRBV7-2, the J gene TRBJ2-7; 15 positions match TRBD2. Trimming at V came to 5 bases and at J to 6 bases, leaving 11 bases not matched to a gene. CDR1 is SGHTA, CDR2 FQGNSA, per germline. The length of the CDR3 is 17 residues. CDR3 residues: CASSPRWTSGREGEQYF. The CDR3 DNA reads TGTGCCAGCAGCCCACGGTGGACTAGCGGGAGGGAGGGCGAGCAGTACTTC. The full variable domain, completed using reference TRBV7-2 and TRBJ2-7, is GAGVSQSPSNKVTEKGKDVELRCDPISGHTALYWYRQSLGQGLEFLIYFQGNSAPDKSGLPSDRFSAERTGGSVSTLTIQRTQQEDSAVYLCASSPRWTSGREGEQYFGPGTRLTVT.

This chain links TRBV29-1 with TRBJ2-1, with unresolved D. Trimming pared 7 bases from V and 8 bases from J, leaving 12 bases between. The CDR3 runs to 11 residues. CDR1 is SQVTM, CDR2 ANQGSEA, per germline. The CDR3 spells CSATHLDEQFF. Here the CDR3 DNA reads TGCAGCGCCACTCATCTGGATGAGCAGTTCTTC.

This clone appeared a few times. CDR3 DNA: TGTGCCAGCAGCTTTGTAACTAGTCAGCCCCAGCATTTT. Translation gives CASSFVTSQPQHF. The chain employs TRBV11-2 and TRBJ1-5; D uncertain. Germline CDR1 and CDR2: SGHAT and FQNNGV. V was shortened by 3 bases and J by 6 bases, with 9 bases between the two germline ends. The CDR3 consists of 13 residues.

The chain joins TRBV7-2 to TRBJ1-1; D is unresolved. The CDR3 runs to 15 residues. Germline V CDR1 and CDR2: SGHTA, FQGNSA. Deletions cut 5 bases from V and 0 bases from J, with 13 bases between. CDR3 bases: TGTGCCAGCAGCCCAAGCGGCAGATTGAACACTGAAGCTTTCTTT. Protein: CASSPSGRLNTEAFF.

In its sample, this clone was seen a few times. The genes are TRBV10-3 and TRBJ2-1; 9 nucleotides align to TRBD2. Germline assignment: CDR1 ENHRY and CDR2 SYGVKD. The trim removed 4 bases at V and 0 bases at J, leaving 4 bases unmatched. CDR3 length: 16 amino acids. Here the CDR3 reads CAISANSGGSYNEQFF. CDR3 DNA sequence: TGTGCCATCAGTGCGAATAGCGGGGGCTCCTACAATGAGCAGTTCTTC.

This clone was counted once. The V and J genes are TRBV6-5 and TRBJ1-2; 7 nucleotides match TRBD1. V trimming: 5 bases; J trimming: 13 bases; junction bases outside the gene matches: 19. The CDR3 consists of 15 residues. Germline assignment: CDR1 MNHEY and CDR2 SVGAGI. CDR3 coding DNA: TGTGCCAGCAGTAGATCGGCCGGGACAGCAGGGGGGTGCACCTTC. Translated, it gives CASSRSAGTAGGCTF.

The chain is built from TRBV10-3 and TRBJ2-2; the D is unclear. Germline V gives CDR1 ENHRY, CDR2 SYGVKD. The CDR3 is 13 residues long. V was pared by 5 bases and J by 4 bases, with 8 bases between. The CDR3 protein is CAISSTGTGELFF. CDR3 bases: TGTGCCATCAGTTCGACGGGCACCGGGGAGCTGTTTTTT.

This chain connects TRBV7-8 to TRBJ2-3; 9 bases fit TRBD1. V gave up 5 bases and J gave up 3 bases; unmatched junction bases: 3. Per germline, CDR1 SGHVS and CDR2 FQNEAQ. The CDR3 spans 14 residues. The CDR3 protein is CASSLGQGTDTQYF. The CDR3 DNA reads as TGTGCCAGCAGCCTGGGACAGGGTACAGATACGCAGTATTTT.

The chain links TRBV12-2 to TRBJ2-7; the table's D call of TRBD2 was not tested on the DNA. TRBV12-2 is deemed a pseudogene. The CDR3 length is 16 residues. The CDR3 protein is CASRLAVSGRAYEQYF. The CDR3 nucleotides read TGTGCAAGTCGCTTAGCGGTCAGCGGGAGGGCCTACGAGCAGTACTTC.

This chain connects TRBV7-6 to TRBJ2-1; tentative D call: TRBD1 (5 bases). The germline V gene has CDR1 SGHVS and CDR2 FNYEAQ. The CDR3 totals 16 residues. The V end lost 6 bases, the J end lost 0 bases, and 15 bases lay between the germline ends. The CDR3 is CASSSGSPSSYNEQFF. In DNA form, the CDR3 reads TGTGCCAGCAGTTCAGGGTCCCCGAGCTCCTACAATGAGCAGTTCTTC. The variable domain in full, completed from reference TRBV7-6 and TRBJ2-1, reads GAGVSQSPRYKVTKRGQDVALRCDPISGHVSLYWYRQALGQGPEFLTYFNYEAQQDKSGLPNDRFSAERPEGSISTLTIQRTEQRDSAMYRCASSSGSPSSYNEQFFGPGTRLTVL.

V is TRBV7-8 and J is TRBJ2-1, with 12 bases identical to TRBD2. There are 21 residues in the CDR3. Per the germline V gene, CDR1 is SGHVS and CDR2 is FQNEAQ. Germline trimming cut 5 bases from V and 3 bases from J; bases unmatched to any gene: 20. The CDR3 loop is CASSPRLAGVPLSPLYNEQFF. The CDR3 DNA reads TGTGCCAGCAGCCCACGACTAGCGGGAGTACCTCTTTCCCCTCTCTACAATGAGCAGTTCTTC.

The gene calls are TRBV10-3 and TRBJ1-2; maybe TRBD1 (6 bases). Germline V lookup: CDR1 ENHRY, CDR2 SYGVKD. The CDR3 extends over 14 amino acids. The V end was cut by 2 bases, the J end by 4 bases, with 11 bases between. This CDR3 reads CAISERGGLYGYTF. CDR3 DNA sequence: TGTGCCATCAGTGAGAGAGGGGGTCTCTATGGCTACACCTTC.

The chain employs TRBV6-2 or TRBV6-3 and TRBJ2-1, with 10 positions matching TRBD1. The CDR3 totals 17 residues. Losses at the gene ends were 5 bases for V and 2 bases for J; bases not matched to a gene: 9. Germline V gene sequence: CDR1 MNHEY, CDR2 SVGEGT. The CDR3 nucleotides are TGTGCCAGCAGTCGCGACCTGACAGGGGGCGCCTACAATGAGCAGTTCTTC. It translates to CASSRDLTGGAYNEQFF.

The chain couples TRBV4-1 to TRBJ1-6; D unclear. CDR3 length: 16 amino acids. Germline V gene lookup returns CDR1 MGHRA and CDR2 YSYEKL. With 0 bases removed from V and 5 bases from J, the gap between germline ends came to 11 bases. The CDR3 DNA reads TGCGCCAGCAGCCAAGATCCACGGTACGATAATTCACCCCTCCACTTT. It is translated as CASSQDPRYDNSPLHF.

This clone was seen just once. The CDR3 nucleotides read TGTGCCAGCAGCCAACCAGGGAACTCTGGAAACACCATATATTTT. Encoded protein: CASSQPGNSGNTIYF. The rearrangement uses TRBV3-1 (or the pseudogene TRBV3-2) and TRBJ1-3; weak D call: TRBD1 (5 bases). Germline lookup yields CDR1 LGHDT and CDR2 YNNKEL (reference sequence). The length of the CDR3 is 15 residues. V was clipped by 2 bases and J by 0 bases, with 8 bases between them.